This T cell receptor (beta chain) emerged from a study of human T cells and chemical hapten exposure. This CDR3 region has 12 residues. In germline, CDR1 is DFQATT, CDR2 SNEGSKA (reference sequence). The V end was cut by 6 bases, the J end by 10 bases, with 17 bases between. This clonotype was counted only a few times. TCRdb used MiXCR to reprocess the RACE reads, holding one entry per CDR3 protein. This table has under 100,000 distinct CDR3 sequences, about an eighth appearing once. As to time point: patch test 2, 6 weeks after DPC sensitization. Treatment defined: therapeutic diphenylcyclopropenone sensitization with weekly scalp DPC.

This TCR derives from a woman aged 40 to 50 with alopecia areata. Some clones in this sample may be carry-over from other donors' samples. Here the sequenced sample was whole blood, taken in connection with sensitization to the hapten diphenylcyclopropenone (DPC). The chain joins TRBV20-1 to TRBJ2-3; maybe TRBD1 (6 bases). CDR3 amino acids: CSALLQGSSQYF. DNA of the CDR3: TGCAGTGCCCTTCTTCAGGGGAGCTCGCAGTATTTT.